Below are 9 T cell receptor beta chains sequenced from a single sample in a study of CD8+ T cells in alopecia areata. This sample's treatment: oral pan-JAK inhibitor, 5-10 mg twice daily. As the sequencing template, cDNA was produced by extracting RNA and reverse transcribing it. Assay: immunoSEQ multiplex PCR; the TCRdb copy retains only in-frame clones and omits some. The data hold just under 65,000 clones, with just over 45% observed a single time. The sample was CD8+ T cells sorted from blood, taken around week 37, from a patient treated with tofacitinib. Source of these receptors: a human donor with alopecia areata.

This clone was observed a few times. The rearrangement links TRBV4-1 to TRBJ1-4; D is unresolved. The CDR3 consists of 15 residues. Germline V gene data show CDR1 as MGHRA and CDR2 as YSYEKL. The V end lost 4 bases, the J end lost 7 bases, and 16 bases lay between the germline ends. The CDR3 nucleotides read TGCGCCAGCAGCCCCACCGCGGACGAGGGTGAAAAACTGTTTTTT. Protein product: CASSPTADEGEKLFF.

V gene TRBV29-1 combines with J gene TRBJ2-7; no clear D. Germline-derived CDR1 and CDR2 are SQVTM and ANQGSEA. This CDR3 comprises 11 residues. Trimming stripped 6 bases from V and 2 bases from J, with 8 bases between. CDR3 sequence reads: CSVFTAYEQYF. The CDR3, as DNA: TGCAGCGTCTTTACGGCCTACGAGCAGTACTTC.

In nucleotides, the CDR3 is TGTGCCAGCAGTTCCCCACAGGGCCAAAATGAGCAGTTCTTC. Its translation: CASSSPQGQNEQFF. The rearrangement joins TRBV27 to TRBJ2-1, with D perhaps matching TRBD1 (6 bases). Germline CDR1 and CDR2: MNHEY and SMNVEV (reference sequence). V was shortened by 4 bases and J by 7 bases, with 14 bases between the two germline ends. The CDR3 extends over 14 amino acids.

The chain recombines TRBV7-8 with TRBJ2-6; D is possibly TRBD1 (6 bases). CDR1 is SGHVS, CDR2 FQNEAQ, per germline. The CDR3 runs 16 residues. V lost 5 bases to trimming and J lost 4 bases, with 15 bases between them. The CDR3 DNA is TGTGCCAGCAGCATTTCAGGACAGACCGGGGCCAACGTCCTGACTTTC. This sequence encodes CASSISGQTGANVLTF. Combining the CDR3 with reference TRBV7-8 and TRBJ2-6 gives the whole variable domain GAGVSQSPRYKVAKRGQDVALRCDPISGHVSLFWYQQALGQGPEFLTYFQNEAQLDKSGLPSDRFFAERPEGSVSTLKIQRTQQEDSAVYLCASSISGQTGANVLTFGAGSRLTVL.

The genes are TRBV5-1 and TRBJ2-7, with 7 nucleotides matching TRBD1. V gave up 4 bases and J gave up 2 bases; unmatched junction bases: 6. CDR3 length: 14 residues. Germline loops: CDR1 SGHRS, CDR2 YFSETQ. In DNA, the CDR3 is TGCGCCAGCAGCAGTCAAGGGGGCCCCTACGAGCAGTACTTC. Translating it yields CASSSQGGPYEQYF.

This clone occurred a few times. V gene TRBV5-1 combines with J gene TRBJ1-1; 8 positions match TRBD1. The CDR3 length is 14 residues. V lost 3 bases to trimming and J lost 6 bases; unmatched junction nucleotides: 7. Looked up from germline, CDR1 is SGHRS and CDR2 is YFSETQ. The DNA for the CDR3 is TGCGCCAGCAGCTCCACAGGGGGGTATGCTGAAGCTTTCTTT. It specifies CASSSTGGYAEAFF.

The CDR3 sequence is CASSATVVNEQFF. As DNA, the CDR3 is TGTGCCAGCAGTGCCACAGTCGTCAATGAGCAGTTCTTC. The rearrangement uses TRBV6-1 and TRBJ2-1, with D unresolved. The ends were cut back, 4 bases at V and 6 bases at J, with 10 bases in the middle. The CDR3 is made up of 13 amino acids. From germline, CDR1 is MNHNS and CDR2 SASEGT.

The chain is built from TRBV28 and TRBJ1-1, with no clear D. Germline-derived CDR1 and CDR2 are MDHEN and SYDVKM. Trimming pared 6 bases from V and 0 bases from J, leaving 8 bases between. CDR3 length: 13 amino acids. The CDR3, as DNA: TGTGCCAGCAGGCAGACCATGAACACTGAAGCTTTCTTT. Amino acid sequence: CASRQTMNTEAFF.

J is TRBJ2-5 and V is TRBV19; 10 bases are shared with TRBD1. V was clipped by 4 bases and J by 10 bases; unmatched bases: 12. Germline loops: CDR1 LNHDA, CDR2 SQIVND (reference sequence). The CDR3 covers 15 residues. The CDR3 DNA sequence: TGTGCCAGTAGTACCTCCGGACAGGGGGGCCGGGACCAGTACTTC. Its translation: CASSTSGQGGRDQYF. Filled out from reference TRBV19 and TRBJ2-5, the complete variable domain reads DGGITQSPKYLFRKEGQNVTLSCEQNLNHDAMYWYRQDPGQGLRLIYYSQIVNDFQKGDIAEGYSVSREKKESFPLTVTSAQKNPTAFYLCASSTSGQGGRDQYFGPGTRLLVL.